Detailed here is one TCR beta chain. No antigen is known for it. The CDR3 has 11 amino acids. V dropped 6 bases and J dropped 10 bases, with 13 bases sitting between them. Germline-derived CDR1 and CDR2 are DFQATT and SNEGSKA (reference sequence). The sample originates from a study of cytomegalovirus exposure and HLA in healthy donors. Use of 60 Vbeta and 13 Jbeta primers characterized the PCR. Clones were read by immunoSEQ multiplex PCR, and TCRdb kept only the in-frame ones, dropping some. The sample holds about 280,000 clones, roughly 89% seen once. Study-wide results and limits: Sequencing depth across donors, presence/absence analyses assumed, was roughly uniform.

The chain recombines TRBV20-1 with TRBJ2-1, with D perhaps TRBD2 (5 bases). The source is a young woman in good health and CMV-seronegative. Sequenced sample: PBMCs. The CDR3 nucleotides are TGCAGTGCAACTAGATTTCCGGAGCAGTTCTTC. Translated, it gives CSATRFPEQFF.